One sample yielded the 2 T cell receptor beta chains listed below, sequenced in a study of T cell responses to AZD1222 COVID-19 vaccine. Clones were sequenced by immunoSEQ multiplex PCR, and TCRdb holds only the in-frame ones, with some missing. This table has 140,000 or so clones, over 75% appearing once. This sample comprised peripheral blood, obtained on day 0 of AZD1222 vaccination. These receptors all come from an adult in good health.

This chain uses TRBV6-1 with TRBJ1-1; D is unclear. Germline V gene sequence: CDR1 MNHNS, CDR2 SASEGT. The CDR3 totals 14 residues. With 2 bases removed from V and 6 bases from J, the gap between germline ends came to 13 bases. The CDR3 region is CASSEWRAAPEAFF. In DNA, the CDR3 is TGTGCCAGCAGTGAATGGCGGGCAGCCCCTGAAGCTTTCTTT.

The CDR3 loop reads CASSLTGLSNQPQHF. The CDR3 coding sequence is TGTGCCAGCAGCCTTACAGGGTTGAGCAATCAGCCCCAGCATTTT. This rearrangement joins TRBV7-2 to TRBJ1-5; TRBD1 is a possible D gene (6 bases). CDR3 size: 15 residues. V lost 5 bases and J 1 base, leaving 12 bases between the germline ends. Per germline, CDR1 SGHTA and CDR2 FQGNSA.